Presented here are 24 T cell receptor beta chains from one specimen sequenced in a study of immune heterogeneity within non-small cell lung tumors. Multiplex PCR employing 32 V and 13 J primers generated amplicons of the TCR beta CDR3. TCRdb re-analysed the multiplex PCR reads in MiXCR, keeping a single row per CDR3 protein. The table includes roughly 2,000 distinct CDR3 sequences, approximately 35% detected once. Bulk tumor genomic DNA served as template, at roughly 600 ng per sample. Several far-apart biopsies were taken per primary tumor during surgery. With untreated, newly diagnosed non-small cell lung cancer, the patients went on to undergo curative surgery. The sample consisted of lung tumor tissue. These TCRs come from a man aged 65-85 years with non-small cell lung cancer.

This clonotype appeared a single time. The chain recombines TRBV20-1 with TRBJ2-6, with D unclear. The CDR3 has 13 residues. Germline CDR1 and CDR2: DFQATT and SNEGSKA (reference sequence). V was clipped by 5 bases and J by 0 bases, with 5 bases between them. The CDR3 nucleotides are TGCAGTGCTCCCCTCTCTGGGGCCAACGTCCTGACTTTC. Translation: CSAPLSGANVLTF.

The rearrangement links TRBV2 to TRBJ1-1; D is possibly TRBD1 (5 bases). Germline V gene data show CDR1 as SNHLY and CDR2 as FYNNEI. CDR3 length: 14 amino acids. V was clipped by 4 bases and J by 0 bases, with 9 bases between them. CDR3 in DNA: TGTGCCAGCAGTGTGGGACCCGTGAACACTGAAGCTTTCTTT. Its protein product is CASSVGPVNTEAFF.

This clonotype was detected a few times. The chain joins TRBV12-3 or TRBV12-4 to TRBJ2-5; TRBD1 aligns across 9 bases. The length of the CDR3 is 16 residues. V trimming: 5 bases; J trimming: 0 bases; junction bases outside the gene matches: 7. CDR3: CASSQDRGWYQETQYF. CDR3 nucleotide sequence: TGTGCCAGCAGTCAGGACAGGGGCTGGTACCAAGAGACCCAGTACTTC.

The V gene is TRBV18, the J gene TRBJ1-6, with 8 nucleotides matching TRBD1. The V segment lost 5 bases and the J segment 7 bases; nucleotides outside the gene matches: 4. Germline assignment: CDR1 KGHSH and CDR2 LQKENI. The CDR3 covers 14 residues. The CDR3 DNA is TGTGCCAGCTCAATACAGGGGGAGAATTCACCCCTCCACTTT. Protein product: CASSIQGENSPLHF.

By share, this clonotype ranks as hyperexpanded (1% or more). The chain joins TRBV5-6 to TRBJ2-7; TRBD1 matches at 9 bases. V shed 3 bases and J 4 bases; nucleotides not matched to a gene: 8. There are 15 residues in the CDR3. Germline CDR1 reads SGHDT; CDR2 reads YYEEEE. The DNA of the CDR3 is TGTGCCAGCAGCTACCGCGGACAGGGGTTTTACGAGCAGTACTTC. The encoded protein is CASSYRGQGFYEQYF.

By frequency in the sample, this clonotype is large (0.1 to 1%). The J gene is TRBJ1-1, the V gene TRBV18, with D tentatively TRBD1 (5 bases). This CDR3 region has 17 residues. Trimming removed 3 bases from V and 1 base from J, with 18 bases in between. Germline CDR1 is KGHSH and CDR2 is LQKENI. CDR3 region: CASSPQRVGHPNTEAFF. CDR3 nucleotides: TGTGCCAGCTCACCTCAACGGGTGGGGCACCCGAACACTGAAGCTTTCTTT.

This clonotype is deemed large. The chain recombines TRBV20-1 with TRBJ2-1; TRBD2 is a possible D gene (5 bases). The length of the CDR3 is 12 residues. Trimming took off 6 bases at V and 12 bases at J, with 18 bases between the two ends. The germline CDR1 and CDR2 sequences are DFQATT and SNEGSKA (reference sequence). CDR3 loop: CSAKMGAYGQFF. In DNA form, the CDR3 reads TGCAGTGCGAAGATGGGAGCCTATGGGCAGTTCTTC.

V usage is TRBV11-2 and J usage is TRBJ2-1; D assignment may be TRBD1 or TRBD2 (5 bases each). V lost 3 bases to trimming and J lost 9 bases, with 12 bases between them. The V gene's germline CDR1 is SGHAT and CDR2 FQNNGV. The CDR3 spans 13 residues. The CDR3 here is CASSFGGRVEQFF. The CDR3 DNA reads TGTGCCAGCAGCTTTGGGGGACGTGTTGAGCAGTTCTTC.

CDR3 amino acids: CASSEGDSPYEQYF. As DNA, the CDR3 is TGTGCCAGCAGTGAAGGGGACTCTCCCTACGAGCAGTACTTC. The chain links TRBV6-1 to TRBJ2-7; D possibly corresponds to TRBD2 (6 bases). Trimming took off 1 base at V and 2 bases at J, with 9 bases between the two ends. The CDR3 is made up of 14 amino acids. The V gene's germline CDR1 is MNHNS and CDR2 SASEGT.

The rearrangement joins TRBV7-6 to TRBJ1-1; 8 bases align to TRBD1. V lost 5 bases, J lost 1 base, and 9 bases stayed unmatched. Germline CDR1 is SGHVS and CDR2 is FNYEAQ. The CDR3 totals 16 residues. This chain's CDR3 is CASSPIFTGGNTEAFF. The CDR3 coding sequence is TGTGCCAGCAGCCCTATTTTCACAGGGGGGAACACTGAAGCTTTCTTT. The whole variable domain, filled in from reference TRBV7-6 and TRBJ1-1, reads GAGVSQSPRYKVTKRGQDVALRCDPISGHVSLYWYRQALGQGPEFLTYFNYEAQQDKSGLPNDRFSAERPEGSISTLTIQRTEQRDSAMYRCASSPIFTGGNTEAFFGQGTRLTVV.

This sequence joins TRBV3-1 and TRBJ2-7, with no clear D. The germline gives CDR1 LGHDT, CDR2 YNNKEL (reference sequence). The V gene lost 0 bases and the J gene lost 7 bases, with 4 bases spanning the gap. CDR3 length: 11 residues. Written as DNA, the CDR3 is TGTGCCAGCAGCCAAGAGCGGGAGCAGTACTTC. As protein: CASSQEREQYF.

This clonotype was counted once. This chain links TRBV19 with TRBJ1-5, with D hard to call. The germline gives CDR1 LNHDA, CDR2 SQIVND (reference sequence). CDR3 length equals 15 residues. Trimming took 3 bases from V and 4 from J, leaving 13 bases between them. This CDR3 reads CASSIYGETNQPQHF. CDR3 nucleotide sequence: TGTGCCAGTAGTATCTACGGGGAAACAAATCAGCCCCAGCATTTT. Combining the CDR3 with reference TRBV19 and TRBJ1-5 gives the whole variable domain DGGITQSPKYLFRKEGQNVTLSCEQNLNHDAMYWYRQDPGQGLRLIYYSQIVNDFQKGDIAEGYSVSREKKESFPLTVTSAQKNPTAFYLCASSIYGETNQPQHFGDGTRLSIL.

This clonotype was seen a handful of times. The chain combines TRBV7-9 with TRBJ2-5, with TRBD2 matching over 11 bases. J was trimmed by 5 bases and V by 1 base; bases with no gene match: 3. Germline assignment: CDR1 SEHNR and CDR2 FQNEAQ (reference sequence). CDR3 length: 15 amino acids. The CDR3 DNA sequence: TGTGCCAGCAGCTTAGGACTAGCGGGATTTGAGACCCAGTACTTC. Translating it yields CASSLGLAGFETQYF.

This clonotype has a handful of counts. J is TRBJ2-7 and V is TRBV2; 8 bases agree with TRBD1. Germline V gene lookup returns CDR1 SNHLY and CDR2 FYNNEI. The CDR3 spans 13 residues. V trimming: 4 bases; J trimming: 6 bases; junction bases outside the gene matches: 5. The CDR3 region is CASSVQGAVEQYF. The CDR3, as DNA: TGTGCCAGCAGTGTTCAGGGGGCGGTCGAGCAGTACTTC.

This clonotype is termed large (0.1 to 1%). The CDR3 sequence: CASMTSGYNEQFF. The DNA of the CDR3 is TGTGCCAGCATGACTAGCGGCTACAATGAGCAGTTCTTC. This chain uses TRBV2 with TRBJ2-1, with 9 nucleotides matching TRBD2. Germline values: CDR1 SNHLY, CDR2 FYNNEI. Trimming at V came to 7 bases and at J to 3 bases, leaving 1 base not matched to a gene. The CDR3 contains 13 residues.

The chain uses TRBV20-1 and TRBJ1-5, with a possible D match to TRBD1 (6 bases). The CDR3 consists of 14 residues. Trimming left V 1 base short and J 3 bases short, with 10 bases between. Germline V gene sequence: CDR1 DFQATT, CDR2 SNEGSKA (reference sequence). The CDR3 nucleotides read TGCAGTGCTAGAGGCCCAGGGGTCAATCAGCCCCAGCATTTT. This gives the protein CSARGPGVNQPQHF.

This clonotype counts as medium-sized (0.01 to 0.1%). CDR3 nucleotide sequence: TGTGCCAGCAGTTACACCTCTGCTTCTTTAGGCGCCGGGGAGCTGTTTTTT. It codes for CASSYTSASLGAGELFF. The gene calls are TRBV6-6 and TRBJ2-2; the D is unclear. The CDR3 is 17 amino acids. Germline CDR1 and CDR2: MNHNY and SVGAGI (reference sequence). With 2 bases removed from V and 6 bases from J, the gap between germline ends came to 19 bases.

Comments on this clonotype: At one boundary the junction diverges from the germline segment, which might be a read error. V gene TRBV7-9 combines with J gene TRBJ1-3; 10 nucleotides line up with TRBD1. The CDR3 has 17 amino acids. Germline CDR1 SEHNR, CDR2 FQNEAQ (reference sequence). The CDR3 sequence is CASSFGTGEFSGKTIYF. In DNA, the CDR3 is TGTGCCAGCAGCTTCGGGACAGGGGAATTCTCTGGAAAAACCATATATTTT.

The chain combines TRBV27 with TRBJ2-3, with 7 bases matching TRBD1. The CDR3 totals 15 residues. The germline V gene has CDR1 MNHEY and CDR2 SMNVEV (reference sequence). The V and J ends lost 2 bases and 2 bases, in that order; junction bases with no gene match: 4. The CDR3, as DNA: TGTGCCAGCAGTTTAGCAGGGGGTATCACAGATACGCAGTATTTT. Translating it yields CASSLAGGITDTQYF.

The J gene is TRBJ1-5, the V gene TRBV6-5; no clear D gene. The ends were cut back, 0 bases at V and 0 bases at J, with 6 bases in the middle. CDR1 is MNHEY, CDR2 SVGAGI, per germline. This CDR3 is built from 15 residues. As DNA, the CDR3 is TGTGCCAGCAGTTACTCAGGCAATAGCAATCAGCCCCAGCATTTT. Translating gives CASSYSGNSNQPQHF.

This clonotype was observed a few times. V and J are TRBV3-1 and TRBJ2-5; D tentatively fits TRBD1 or TRBD2 (5 bases each). From germline, CDR1 is LGHDT and CDR2 YNNKEL (reference sequence). The CDR3 length is 17 residues. V lost 2 bases and J lost 0, with 16 bases in between. The CDR3 nucleotides read TGTGCCAGCAGCCAACGTAGCGAGGGGATAAACCAAGAGACCCAGTACTTC. Amino acids: CASSQRSEGINQETQYF.

The chain couples TRBV7-3 to TRBJ2-3; 7 nucleotides agree with TRBD2. The V segment lost 2 bases and the J segment 0 bases; nucleotides outside the gene matches: 2. CDR1 is SGHTA and CDR2 is FQGTGA in the germline V gene. The CDR3 is 15 residues long. The CDR3 DNA reads as TGTGCCAGCAGCTTAGTCGGGGGGAGCACAGATACGCAGTATTTT. Its protein product is CASSLVGGSTDTQYF. Full variable domain (outside the CDR3, taken from reference TRBV7-3 and TRBJ2-3): GAGVSQTPSNKVTEKGKYVELRCDPISGHTALYWYRQSLGQGPEFLIYFQGTGAADDSGLPNDRFFAVRPEGSVSTLKIQRTERGDSAVYLCASSLVGGSTDTQYFGPGTRLTVL.

In its sample, this clonotype was seen a few times. This sequence joins TRBV28 and TRBJ1-1; TRBD1 is a possible D gene (6 bases). In germline, CDR1 is MDHEN, CDR2 SYDVKM. This CDR3 contains 15 residues. V was shortened by 5 bases and J by 0 bases, with 13 bases between the two germline ends. CDR3 amino acids: CASSQPRGMNTEAFF. In DNA form, the CDR3 reads TGTGCCAGCAGTCAACCTAGGGGGATGAACACTGAAGCTTTCTTT.

The rearrangement links TRBV28 to TRBJ2-7, with D tentatively TRBD1 (5 bases). Germline values: CDR1 MDHEN, CDR2 SYDVKM. The CDR3 consists of 15 residues. The V end lost 2 bases, the J end lost 1 base, and 12 bases lay between the germline ends. CDR3 sequence reads: CASSLPGWSSYEQYF. CDR3 sequence (DNA): TGTGCCAGCAGTTTACCAGGGTGGAGTTCCTACGAGCAGTACTTC.